The rows below give T cell receptor beta chains drawn from one sample of a study of T cell responses to AZD1222 COVID-19 vaccine. The assay was immunoSEQ multiplex PCR, and TCRdb's table has in-frame clones only and misses some. The data show some 120,000 clones, with over 75% seen just once and approximately 2.5% held by the top ten. The sample was peripheral blood, taken on day 0 of AZD1222 vaccination. Source of these receptors: an adult in good health. Both conserved end residues are part of each CDR3. D genes are given only for firm matches. Clone size appears in some rows only: once, few, many, or a class for an expanded clone.

V gene	clone size	D gene	J gene	CDR3 DNA	CDR3 protein
TRBV5-1	-	-	TRBJ2-1	TGCGCCAGCAGCTTGACCGGGGTTCCTTCCAATGAGCAGTTCTTC	CASSLTGVPSNEQFF
TRBV6-2/TRBV6-3	-	-	TRBJ1-1	TGTGCCAGCAGCGCTCCACTGAACACTGAAGCTTTCTTT	CASSAPLNTEAFF
TRBV5-1	-	TRBD2	TRBJ2-7	TGCGCCAGCAGCTTGGGGACTAGCGGGTACGAGCAGTACTTC	CASSLGTSGYEQYF
TRBV5-1	-	-	TRBJ2-1	TGCGCCAGCAGGTTGGACGGGACCTCCTACAATGAGCAGTTCTTC	CASRLDGTSYNEQFF
TRBV2	-	-	TRBJ2-6	TGTGGCTCTCCGGGGGGGGCCAACGTCCTGACTTTC	CGSPGGANVLTF
TRBV30	-	TRBD1	TRBJ1-2	TGTGCCTGTCCCTTAGGTGGACAGGGGTTAACCTATGGCTACACCTTC	CACPLGGQGLTYGYTF
TRBV5-1	-	TRBD1	TRBJ2-5	TGCGCCAGCAGCTTGGCCGCTGGCCAGGGGGCAGAGACCCAGTACTTC	CASSLAAGQGAETQYF
TRBV4-2	-	-	TRBJ1-1	TGTGCCAGCAGCCAAGCGTTGGGACACTCGAACACTGAAGCTTTCTTT	CASSQALGHSNTEAFF
TRBV7-2	few	-	TRBJ2-2	TGTGCCAGCAGCACCTACGGGCCCTCTGGGGAGCTGTTTTTT	CASSTYGPSGELFF
TRBV19	-	-	TRBJ2-7	TGTGCCAGTAGTATAGATCATACGGGATCCTACGAGCAGTACTTC	CASSIDHTGSYEQYF
TRBV9	-	-	TRBJ2-3	TGTGCCAGCAGCGTAGCCAGGGAAAGGGCGTCAGATACGCAGTATTTT	CASSVARERASDTQYF
TRBV11-3	-	TRBD2	TRBJ2-2	TGTGCCAGCAGCTTAGGGGGGACTACTTCGAACACCGGGGAGCTGTTTTTT	CASSLGGTTSNTGELFF
TRBV2	-	-	TRBJ2-1	TGTGCCAGCAGGAGGAGACTAGATTCCTACAATGAGCAGTTCTTC	CASRRRLDSYNEQFF
TRBV19	-	TRBD2	TRBJ2-1	TGTGCCAGTAGTATAGACGGTAGCGGGAGGTACAATGAGCAGTTCTTC	CASSIDGSGRYNEQFF
TRBV19	-	-	TRBJ1-2	TGTGCCAGTAGCGACAGCTATGGCTACACCTTC	CASSDSYGYTF
TRBV24-1	-	-	TRBJ1-2	TGTGCCACCAGTGATTTCTCGGGGTATGGCTACACCTTC	CATSDFSGYGYTF
TRBV3-1/TRBV3-2	-	-	TRBJ2-7	TGTGCCAGCAGCCCCTACGGGAGCGTAAACGAGCAGTACTTC	CASSPYGSVNEQYF
TRBV12-3/TRBV12-4	-	TRBD1	TRBJ2-5	TGTGCCAGCAGTCCACAGGGGGAGACCCAGTACTTC	CASSPQGETQYF
TRBV7-2	-	TRBD1	TRBJ1-2	TGTGCCAGCAGCTTAGAATACAGGGGAGTCTATGGCTACACCTTC	CASSLEYRGVYGYTF
TRBV9	-	TRBD1	TRBJ1-2	TGTGCCAGCAGCGCACAGGGGGCGAACTATGGCTACACCTTC	CASSAQGANYGYTF
TRBV9	-	-	TRBJ2-3	TGTGCCAGCAGCGCCGACGGGGCCACAGATACGCAGTATTTT	CASSADGATDTQYF
TRBV9	-	-	TRBJ1-1	TGTGCCAGCAGCGTAGGCCTCTTGAACACTGAAGCTTTCTTT	CASSVGLLNTEAFF
TRBV19	-	-	TRBJ1-6	TGTGCCAGTAGTTTGGGGGCGCGAAATTCACCCCTCCACTTT	CASSLGARNSPLHF
TRBV5-6	-	TRBD1	TRBJ1-2	TGTGCCAGCAGCCCCGGACAGGGGGGAGTCTATGGCTACACCTTC	CASSPGQGGVYGYTF
TRBV19	few	TRBD1	TRBJ1-1	TGTGCCAGTAGTTCGACAGGGACCACTGAAGCTTTCTTT	CASSSTGTTEAFF
TRBV7-3	-	-	TRBJ2-5	TGTGCCAGCAGCTCCTGGACAGCCGAGACCCAGTACTTC	CASSSWTAETQYF
TRBV11-1	once	-	TRBJ2-7	TGTGCCAGCAGCTTTAACAGGTTCTCCTACGAGCAGTACTTC	CASSFNRFSYEQYF
TRBV7-9	-	TRBD1	TRBJ1-2	TGTGCCAGCAGCTTTCCGGGACAGGGGGCGAATGGCTACACCTTC	CASSFPGQGANGYTF
TRBV14	-	TRBD1	TRBJ2-6	TGTGCCAGCAGCCAAGGACCCGAAAGGGGACAGAAGAGCTCTGGGGCCAACGTCCTGACTTTC	CASSQGPERGQKSSGANVLTF
TRBV6-1	-	-	TRBJ1-3	TGTGCCAGCAGTTATTCAAACACCATATATTTT	CASSYSNTIYF
TRBV5-4	-	TRBD2	TRBJ2-7	TGTGCCAGCAGCTTCTATGGACTAGCGGATACCTACGAGCAGTACTTC	CASSFYGLADTYEQYF
TRBV18	-	-	TRBJ1-2	TGTGCCAGCTCACCACTCAGCCAAGAAGGCTACACCTTC	CASSPLSQEGYTF
TRBV27	-	-	TRBJ1-2	TGTGCCAGCAGTTTAAACGGCTATGGCTACACCTTC	CASSLNGYGYTF
TRBV4-1	-	TRBD1	TRBJ2-7	TGCGCCAGCAGCCAAGACCGGACAGGGGGCTACGAGCAGTACTTC	CASSQDRTGGYEQYF
TRBV29-1	-	-	TRBJ1-3	TGCAGCGTTGCCGGGGCTTCCTCTGCTGGAAACACCATATATTTT	CSVAGASSAGNTIYF
TRBV18	-	-	TRBJ1-4	TGTGCCAGCTCACCACCGCCAGGGAAGGGTGAAAAACTGTTTTTT	CASSPPPGKGEKLFF
TRBV2	-	TRBD2	TRBJ2-7	TGTGCCAGCAGTGTTATCACTAGCGGGAACGAGCAGTACTTC	CASSVITSGNEQYF